A selection of T cell receptor beta chains follows, all from one sample in a study of blood T cell repertoires in COVID-19. Generated by immunoSEQ multiplex PCR, the TCRdb table keeps only in-frame clones and is missing some. There are 55,000 to 65,000 clones in the sample; around 91% occur only once, and roughly 13% lies in the top ten. Sequencing was performed on peripheral blood. The receptors shown here come from a woman aged 60 to 75 with active COVID-19. Both conserved end residues are part of each CDR3. The order of the fields is CDR3 protein, CDR3 DNA, J gene, V gene, clone size, D gene. The D gene is left open where the match is weak. A clone size is listed for some rows: how often the clone was seen (once, few, many), or a class if it is expanded.

CASSQSTDEQYF TGCGCCAGCAGTCAAAGTACAGACGAGCAGTACTTC TRBJ2-7 TRBV23-1 - -
CASSSSGLSTQYF TGTGCCAGCAGCTCTAGCGGACTCAGTACGCAGTATTTT TRBJ2-3 TRBV7-2 - TRBD2
CASSVGGQWTDTQYF TGTGCCAGCAGCGTAGGGGGACAGTGGACAGATACGCAGTATTTT TRBJ2-3 TRBV9 - TRBD1
CASSLNFRGIQYF TGTGCCAGCAGCTTAAATTTTCGGGGCATTCAGTACTTC TRBJ2-4 TRBV11-2 - -
CASSQAGGGQPQHF TGTGCCAGCAGCCAAGCAGGGGGTGGACAGCCCCAGCATTTT TRBJ1-5 TRBV3-1/TRBV3-2 once TRBD1
CSVDGGTGDPNEQYF TGCAGCGTTGATGGGGGGACAGGGGATCCTAACGAGCAGTACTTC TRBJ2-7 TRBV29-1 - TRBD1
CASSPRARESEQFF TGTGCCAGCAGCCCCCGGGCCCGGGAGTCGGAGCAGTTCTTC TRBJ2-1 TRBV11-2 few -
CASSLTGLNSPLHF TGTGCCAGCAGCTTGACAGGCCTAAATTCACCCCTCCACTTT TRBJ1-6 TRBV9 - -
CASRDRGVNYGYTF TGTGCCAGTAGGGACAGGGGGGTAAACTATGGCTACACCTTC TRBJ1-2 TRBV19 - TRBD1
CAGDRAREKLFF TGTGCCGGTGACAGGGCGCGTGAAAAACTGTTTTTT TRBJ1-4 TRBV12-1 - -
CASSASTLASYNEQFF TGTGCCAGCAGTGCCTCCACACTAGCATCCTACAATGAGCAGTTCTTC TRBJ2-1 TRBV6-6 - -
CASSQERLAQETQYF TGCGCCAGCAGCCAAGAGAGACTAGCACAAGAGACCCAGTACTTC TRBJ2-5 TRBV4-1 once TRBD2
CASSIAHAGFSGGILAGELFF TGTGCCAGTAGTATAGCCCACGCCGGTTTCAGCGGGGGTATATTGGCCGGGGAGCTGTTTTTT TRBJ2-2 TRBV19 - TRBD2
CASSPRTGNLLSYNEQFF TGTGCCAGCTCACCCCGGACAGGGAACCTCCTCTCCTACAATGAGCAGTTCTTC TRBJ2-1 TRBV18 - TRBD1
CASSCLRGRRVNTEAFF TGTGCCAGCAGCTGCCTCAGGGGGCGCAGGGTAAACACTGAAGCTTTCTTT TRBJ1-1 TRBV21-1 - -
CASSRPSRTGDGYTF TGTGCCAGCAGTAGACCTTCGAGGACAGGGGATGGCTACACCTTC TRBJ1-2 TRBV6-6 once TRBD1
CSASSGGAASYNEQFF TGCAGTGCTAGTAGCGGGGGGGCGGCTTCCTACAATGAGCAGTTCTTC TRBJ2-1 TRBV20-1 - TRBD2
CAISESKSGGAGRQPQHF TGTGCCATCAGTGAGTCGAAATCAGGCGGGGCAGGGAGACAGCCCCAGCATTTT TRBJ1-5 TRBV10-3 - -
CASSPGQNYEQYF TGTGCCAGTAGTCCTGGACAGAACTACGAGCAGTACTTC TRBJ2-7 TRBV19 - -
CASSQDPRRLAAPPGETQYF TGTGCCAGCAGCCAAGATCCGAGGAGACTAGCGGCGCCCCCGGGGGAGACCCAGTACTTC TRBJ2-5 TRBV3-1/TRBV3-2 - TRBD2
CASSAGTSGGLWDEQFF TGTGCCAGCAGCGCAGGGACTAGCGGGGGTCTTTGGGATGAGCAGTTCTTC TRBJ2-1 TRBV9 - TRBD2
CASMGGVVETQYF TGTGCCAGTATGGGGGGGGTTGTGGAGACCCAGTACTTC TRBJ2-5 TRBV19 - TRBD2
CASSPQGAGYGYTF TGTGCCAGCAGCCCACAGGGGGCAGGCTATGGCTACACCTTC TRBJ1-2 TRBV11-2 - TRBD1
CASGYTDTQYF TGTGCTAGTGGGTATACAGATACGCAGTATTTT TRBJ2-3 TRBV12-5 - -
CASSRTSGGANTGELFF TGTGCCAGCAGCAGGACTAGCGGGGGGGCAAACACCGGGGAGCTGTTTTTT TRBJ2-2 TRBV11-2 - TRBD2
CASSSRKDRSYNEQFF TGTGCCAGCAGCTCCCGGAAGGACAGGTCCTACAATGAGCAGTTCTTC TRBJ2-1 TRBV7-6 - TRBD1
CASSLAGQGTVYEQYF TGTGCCAGCAGCTTAGCGGGACAGGGGACCGTCTACGAGCAGTACTTC TRBJ2-7 TRBV5-4 - TRBD1
CASSPVFQGANSPLHF TGTGCCAGCTCACCTGTATTTCAGGGGGCGAATTCACCCCTCCACTTT TRBJ1-6 TRBV18 - TRBD1
CATSRDPRPGYNQPQHF TGTGCCACCAGCAGAGATCCCAGACCGGGGTACAATCAGCCCCAGCATTTT TRBJ1-5 TRBV15 - -
CASSPFWAPNTGELFF TGTGCCAGCAGCCCATTCTGGGCACCGAACACCGGGGAGCTGTTTTTT TRBJ2-2 TRBV9 - -
CATSDSWGGEQYF TGTGCCACCAGTGATTCATGGGGAGGGGAGCAGTACTTC TRBJ2-7 TRBV24-1 - TRBD2
CASTSFQGNTEAFF TGTGCCAGTACCTCTTTTCAGGGGAACACTGAAGCTTTCTTT TRBJ1-1 TRBV19 - -
CASLGQGEGTQYF TGTGCCAGTCTTGGACAGGGGGAAGGGACCCAGTACTTC TRBJ2-5 TRBV19 - TRBD1